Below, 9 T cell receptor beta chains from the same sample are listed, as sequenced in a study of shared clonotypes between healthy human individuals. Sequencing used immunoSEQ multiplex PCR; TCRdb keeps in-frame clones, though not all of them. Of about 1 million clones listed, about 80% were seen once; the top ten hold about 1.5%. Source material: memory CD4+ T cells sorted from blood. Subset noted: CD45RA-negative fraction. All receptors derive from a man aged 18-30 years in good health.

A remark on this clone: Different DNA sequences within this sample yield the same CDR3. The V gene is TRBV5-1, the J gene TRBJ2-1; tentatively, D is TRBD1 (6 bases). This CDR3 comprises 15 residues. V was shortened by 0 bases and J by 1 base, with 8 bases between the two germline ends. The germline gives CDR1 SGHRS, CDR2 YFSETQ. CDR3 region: CASSLGQVSYNEQFF. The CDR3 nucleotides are TGCGCCAGCAGCTTGGGACAGGTATCCTACAATGAGCAGTTCTTC.

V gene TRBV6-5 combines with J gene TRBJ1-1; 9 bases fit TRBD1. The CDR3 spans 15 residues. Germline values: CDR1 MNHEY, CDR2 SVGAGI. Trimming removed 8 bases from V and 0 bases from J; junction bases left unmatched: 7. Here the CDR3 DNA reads TGTGCCAGCGCCAGGGACAGGGTCATGAACACTGAAGCTTTCTTT. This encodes CASARDRVMNTEAFF.

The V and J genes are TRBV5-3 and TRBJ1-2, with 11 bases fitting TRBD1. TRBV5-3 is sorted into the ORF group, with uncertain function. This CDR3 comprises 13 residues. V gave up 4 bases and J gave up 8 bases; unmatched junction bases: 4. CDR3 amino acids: CARSLDRGRGYTF. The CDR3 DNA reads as TGTGCCAGAAGCCTGGACAGGGGGCGAGGCTACACCTTC.

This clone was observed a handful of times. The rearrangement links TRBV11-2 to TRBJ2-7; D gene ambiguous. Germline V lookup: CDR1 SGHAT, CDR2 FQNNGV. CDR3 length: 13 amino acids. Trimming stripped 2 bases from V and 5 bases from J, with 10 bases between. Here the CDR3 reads CASSLTARHEQYF. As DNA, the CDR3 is TGTGCCAGCAGCTTAACGGCCAGGCACGAGCAGTACTTC.

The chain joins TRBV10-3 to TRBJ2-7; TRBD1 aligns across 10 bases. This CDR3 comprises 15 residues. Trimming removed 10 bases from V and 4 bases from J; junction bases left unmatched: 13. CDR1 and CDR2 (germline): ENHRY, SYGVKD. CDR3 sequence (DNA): TGTGCCACCAGGAAATCCGGGACAGGGGAATACGAGCAGTACTTC. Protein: CATRKSGTGEYEQYF.

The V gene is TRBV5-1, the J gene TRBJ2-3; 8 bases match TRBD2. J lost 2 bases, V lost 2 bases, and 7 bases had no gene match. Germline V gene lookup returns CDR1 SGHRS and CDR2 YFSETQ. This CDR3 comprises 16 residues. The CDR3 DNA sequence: TGCGCCAGCAGCTTCTTCCAGCGGGAGTCCACAGATACGCAGTATTTT. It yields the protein CASSFFQRESTDTQYF.

This CDR3 is CATAVLVTTGELFF. The CDR3 region has the DNA TGTGCCACCGCCGTACTTGTAACTACCGGGGAGCTGTTTTTT. This sequence joins TRBV15 and TRBJ2-2; D call uncertain. Germline V gene lookup returns CDR1 LNHNV and CDR2 YYDKDF (reference sequence). This CDR3 spans 14 amino acids. V was trimmed by 8 bases and J by 5 bases, leaving 15 bases between them.

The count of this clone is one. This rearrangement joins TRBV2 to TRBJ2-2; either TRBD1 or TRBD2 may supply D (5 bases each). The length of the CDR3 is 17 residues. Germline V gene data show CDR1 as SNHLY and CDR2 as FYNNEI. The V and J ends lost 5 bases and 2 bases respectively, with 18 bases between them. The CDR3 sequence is CASSRERTLSNTGELFF. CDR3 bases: TGTGCCAGCAGTAGGGAGAGGACACTCTCAAACACCGGGGAGCTGTTTTTT.

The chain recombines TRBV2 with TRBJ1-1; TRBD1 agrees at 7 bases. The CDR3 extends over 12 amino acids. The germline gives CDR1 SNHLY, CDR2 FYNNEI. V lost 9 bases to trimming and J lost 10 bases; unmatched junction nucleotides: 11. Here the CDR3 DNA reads TGTGCCAGTGACAGGGAGGGTTCGAGAGCTTTCTTT. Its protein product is CASDREGSRAFF.